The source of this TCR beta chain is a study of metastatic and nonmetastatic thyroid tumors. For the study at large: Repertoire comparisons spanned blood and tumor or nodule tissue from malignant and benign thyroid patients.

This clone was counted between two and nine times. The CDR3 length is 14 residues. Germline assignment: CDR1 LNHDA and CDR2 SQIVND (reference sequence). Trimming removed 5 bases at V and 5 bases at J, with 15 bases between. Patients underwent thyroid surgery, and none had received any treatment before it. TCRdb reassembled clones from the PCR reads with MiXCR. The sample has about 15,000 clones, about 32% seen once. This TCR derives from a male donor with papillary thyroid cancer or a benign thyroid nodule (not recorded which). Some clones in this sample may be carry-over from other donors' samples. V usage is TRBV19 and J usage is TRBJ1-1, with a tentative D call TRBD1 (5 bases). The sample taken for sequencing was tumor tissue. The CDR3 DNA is TGTGCCAGTAGTCCGGGCGGGGACGTGACTGAAGCTTTCTTT. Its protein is CASSPGGDVTEAFF.